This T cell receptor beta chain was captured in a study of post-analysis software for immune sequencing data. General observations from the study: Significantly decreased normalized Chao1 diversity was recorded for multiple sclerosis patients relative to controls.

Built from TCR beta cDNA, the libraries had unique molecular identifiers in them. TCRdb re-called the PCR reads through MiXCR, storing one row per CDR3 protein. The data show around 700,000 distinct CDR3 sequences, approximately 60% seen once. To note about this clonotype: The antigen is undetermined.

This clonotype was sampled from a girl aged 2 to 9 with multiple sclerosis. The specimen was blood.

The CDR3 protein is CASSPQVENEQFF. The CDR3 DNA follows: TGCGCCAGCAGCCCCCAAGTAGAGAATGAGCAGTTCTTC. The V call is TRBV5-1, the J call TRBJ2-1; no reliable D call. Trimming removed 4 bases from V and 7 bases from J, with 12 bases in between. The germline V gene has CDR1 SGHRS and CDR2 YFSETQ. CDR3 length equals 13 residues.